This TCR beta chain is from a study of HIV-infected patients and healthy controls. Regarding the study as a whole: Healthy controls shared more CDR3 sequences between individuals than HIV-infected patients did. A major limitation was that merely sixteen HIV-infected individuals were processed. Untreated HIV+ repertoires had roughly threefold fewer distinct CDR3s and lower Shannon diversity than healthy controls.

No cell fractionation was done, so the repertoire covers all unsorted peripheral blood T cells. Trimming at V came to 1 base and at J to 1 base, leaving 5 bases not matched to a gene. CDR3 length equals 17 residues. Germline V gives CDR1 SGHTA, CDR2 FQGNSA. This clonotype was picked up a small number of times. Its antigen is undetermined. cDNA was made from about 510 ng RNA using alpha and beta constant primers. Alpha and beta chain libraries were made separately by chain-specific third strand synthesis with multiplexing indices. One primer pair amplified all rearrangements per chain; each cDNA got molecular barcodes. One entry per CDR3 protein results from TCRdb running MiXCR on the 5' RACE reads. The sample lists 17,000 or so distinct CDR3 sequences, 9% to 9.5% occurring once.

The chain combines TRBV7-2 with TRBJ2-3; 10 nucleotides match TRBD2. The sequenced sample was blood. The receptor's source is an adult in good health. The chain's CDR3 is CASSLGALAGGTDTQYF. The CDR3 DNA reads TGTGCCAGCAGCTTAGGGGCCCTAGCGGGAGGCACAGATACGCAGTATTTT.